This T cell receptor beta chain was sequenced for a study of beta chain features in type 1 diabetes. With respect to this clone: Its antigen is unidentified.

Reverse transcribing all isolated RNA meant expressed TCRB transcripts were sequenced. Libraries were prepared by immunoSEQ multiplex PCR; TCRdb keeps only in-frame clonotypes and omits some of them. The sample has 680,000 or so clones; roughly 13% are singletons. Study results and caveats: Highly expressing activated T cells could be over-counted with a cDNA template. Moderate yet significant TCRB CDR3 shortening was seen in Type 1 diabetes patients in all four CD4+ subsets.

Specimen: naive CD4+ T cells from blood. The receptor was isolated from a man between 18 and 35 years old with type 1 diabetes.

For the CDR3, the DNA is TGTGCCAGCTCACTGGGACAGGGAGTTGAAGCTTTCTTT. This translates into CASSLGQGVEAFF. V and J are TRBV18 and TRBJ1-1, with TRBD1 matching 9 bases. This CDR3 is 13 amino acids long. V shed 4 bases, J shed 7 bases, and the junction held 4 bases outside the gene matches. In germline, CDR1 is KGHSH, CDR2 LQKENI.